A single T cell receptor (beta chain) is shown here with its context. Trimming took off 2 bases at V and 1 base at J, with 11 bases between the two ends. Looked up from germline, CDR1 is MDHEN and CDR2 is SYDVKM. This CDR3 has 15 amino acids. The donor cohort consisted entirely of Caucasian adults residing in Nashville, Tennessee. This entry comes from a study of shared clonotypes between healthy human individuals. Study overall: There were three CD4 naive, three CD4 memory, two CD8 naive and one CD8 memory plates per donor.

Around 32,000 T cell genomes, or around 200 ng DNA, went into the sorted-subset replicate PCRs. Data came from immunoSEQ multiplex PCR; TCRdb stores just in-frame clones and leaves some out. The sample lists a few million clones; around 92% were seen once. The specimen was naive CD4+ T cells from PBMCs. Subset of the sample: CD45RA+ positively selected. The chain recombines TRBV28 with TRBJ1-1; D possibly corresponds to TRBD1 (5 bases). This TCR derives from a young man in good health. Some clones in this sample may be carry-over from other donors' samples. The DNA for the CDR3 is TGTGCCAGCAGTTTAGGAGGGGCGTGGAACACTGAAGCTTTCTTT. Protein product: CASSLGGAWNTEAFF.